Shown below are 31 T cell receptor beta chains from a single sample sequenced in a study of T cell changes during pregnancy in multiple sclerosis. TCRdb's table, derived via immunoSEQ multiplex PCR, lists solely in-frame clones and lacks some. The profile shows about 92,000 clones, roughly 90% of them singletons. Sequenced here: peripheral blood, sampled in the first trimester of pregnancy. The receptors were gathered from a female donor with multiple sclerosis, enrolled in a pregnancy study.

This clone has only one observation. This chain connects TRBV5-1 to TRBJ2-1; 11 bases fit TRBD2. The CDR3 sequence is 19 residues long. With V trimmed by 1 base and J by 0 bases, 9 bases remained unmatched. From germline, CDR1 is SGHRS and CDR2 YFSETQ. CDR3 protein: CASSLQGLAGGSSYNEQFF. As DNA, the CDR3 is TGCGCCAGCAGCTTGCAGGGGTTAGCGGGAGGGTCCTCCTACAATGAGCAGTTCTTC.

This chain links TRBV7-7 with TRBJ1-3; D is unclear. Germline CDR1 reads SSHAT; CDR2 reads FNYEAQ (reference sequence). The CDR3 consists of 14 residues. V was trimmed by 5 bases and J by 1 base, leaving 9 bases between them. The CDR3 DNA reads TGTGCCAGCAGCCCGTCGGTATCTGGAAACACCATATATTTT. Its protein product is CASSPSVSGNTIYF.

On this clone: At the DNA level, this CDR3 is encoded by other sequences in the same sample as well. The chain recombines TRBV10-2 with TRBJ1-1; tentatively, D is TRBD1 (6 bases). This CDR3 spans 13 amino acids. In germline, CDR1 is WSHSY, CDR2 SAAADI. V was clipped by 3 bases and J by 5 bases, with 10 bases between them. CDR3 in amino acids: CASSDRGVTEAFF. CDR3 bases: TGCGCCAGCAGTGACAGGGGTGTTACTGAAGCTTTCTTT.

CDR3: CASQGNLPTNEKLFF. The DNA of the CDR3 is TGTGCCAGTCAGGGGAACCTCCCAACTAATGAAAAACTGTTTTTT. The chain recombines TRBV4-2 with TRBJ1-4, with a weak D call TRBD1 (6 bases). Trimming left V 9 bases short and J 0 bases short, with 14 bases between. CDR3 length: 15 amino acids. Germline V gene data show CDR1 as LGHNA and CDR2 as YNFKEQ.

The DNA for the CDR3 is TGTGCCAGCAGCGAAGCTAACACCGGGGAGCTGTTTTTT. It specifies CASSEANTGELFF. This chain connects TRBV4-2 to TRBJ2-2, with D hard to call. V was trimmed by 5 bases and J by 2 bases, leaving 6 bases between them. Germline CDR1 LGHNA, CDR2 YNFKEQ. This CDR3 is built from 13 residues.

This chain links TRBV11-1 with TRBJ2-1, with 11 bases that match TRBD2. In germline, CDR1 is SGHAT, CDR2 FQDESV (reference sequence). V lost 0 bases to trimming and J lost 9 bases; unmatched junction nucleotides: 4. CDR3 length equals 15 residues. CDR3 DNA: TGTGCCAGCAGCTTAGCGGGCCTAGCGGGGGGTGAGCAGTTCTTC. It is translated as CASSLAGLAGGEQFF.

This rearrangement joins TRBV19 to TRBJ2-7; maybe TRBD1 (6 bases). This CDR3 spans 15 amino acids. The ends were cut back, 6 bases at V and 5 bases at J, with 20 bases in the middle. Germline V CDR1 and CDR2: LNHDA, SQIVND (reference sequence). The chain's CDR3 is CASSEIRDIIDEQYF. CDR3 DNA: TGTGCCAGTAGCGAAATTCGGGACATTATCGACGAGCAGTACTTC.

This clone was counted a single time. The chain is built from TRBV18 and TRBJ2-1; 11 bases agree with TRBD2. CDR1 and CDR2 (germline): KGHSH, LQKENI. V lost 3 bases and J lost 4; bases outside the gene matches: 5. This CDR3 contains 16 residues. CDR3 sequence (DNA): TGTGCCAGCTCACCCACCGGGACTAGCGGATACAATGAGCAGTTCTTC. Its translation: CASSPTGTSGYNEQFF.

This chain joins TRBV28 and TRBJ1-2; D remains ambiguous. CDR1 MDHEN and CDR2 SYDVKM come from the germline V gene. The CDR3 is 13 residues long. V dropped 6 bases and J dropped 6 bases, with 14 bases sitting between them. The CDR3 sequence: CASSPGRVHGYTF. The CDR3 DNA is TGTGCCAGCAGCCCGGGGAGGGTCCATGGCTACACCTTC.

This chain links TRBV9 with TRBJ2-5; possibly TRBD1 for D (6 bases). The CDR3 totals 14 residues. V was cut by 6 bases and J by 5 bases, with 17 bases left in between. Germline CDR1 and CDR2: SGDLS and YYNGEE. Here the CDR3 DNA reads TGTGCCAGCACGAAAGGCAGGGGTGGGGAGACCCAGTACTTC. Amino acids: CASTKGRGGETQYF.

The rearrangement joins TRBV5-1 to TRBJ2-4; 9 bases agree with TRBD2. V dropped 3 bases and J dropped 1; count of bases not matched to a gene: 5. Germline V CDR1 and CDR2: SGHRS, YFSETQ. There are 16 residues in the CDR3. CDR3 nucleotide sequence: TGCGCCAGCAGCTCGGCGGGAGGGGTGGCCAAAAACATTCAGTACTTC. It translates to CASSSAGGVAKNIQYF.

The chain recombines TRBV29-1 with TRBJ1-1, with D possibly TRBD1 on 5 matching bases. The CDR3 sequence is 13 residues long. V lost 3 bases and J lost 6, with 14 bases in between. The germline V gene encodes CDR1 SQVTM and CDR2 ANQGSEA. CDR3 DNA sequence: TGCAGCGTTGAGGGGGGATGGCGCTCTGAAGCTTTCTTT. This encodes CSVEGGWRSEAFF. The whole variable domain, filled in from reference TRBV29-1 and TRBJ1-1, reads SAVISQKPSRDICQRGTSLTIQCQVDSQVTMMFWYRQQPGQSLTLIATANQGSEATYESGFVIDKFPISRPNLTFSTLTVSNMSPEDSSIYLCSVEGGWRSEAFFGQGTRLTVV.

The gene calls are TRBV4-1 and TRBJ1-3; D is uncertain. There are 14 residues in the CDR3. CDR1 is MGHRA and CDR2 is YSYEKL in the germline V gene. V shed 5 bases and J shed 0 bases, with 8 bases lying between them. The CDR3 here is CASSAYISGNTIYF. In nucleotides, the CDR3 is TGCGCCAGCAGCGCTTACATCTCTGGAAACACCATATATTTT.

In its sample, this clone was seen a few times. The chain combines TRBV7-9 with TRBJ1-1; no clear D. The V and J ends lost 4 bases and 10 bases respectively, with 16 bases between them. Germline CDR1 reads SEHNR; CDR2 reads FQNEAQ (reference sequence). This CDR3 region has 13 residues. The CDR3 DNA reads TGTGCCAGCAGCTCAAGTCCAGGAATACGAGCTTTCTTT. This gives the protein CASSSSPGIRAFF.

The chain joins TRBV2 to TRBJ2-5; possibly TRBD1 for D (6 bases). CDR1 SNHLY and CDR2 FYNNEI come from the germline V gene. V was shortened by 4 bases and J by 0 bases, with 6 bases between the two germline ends. This CDR3 spans 13 amino acids. The CDR3 sequence is CASSGTDQETQYF. For the CDR3, the DNA is TGTGCCAGCAGTGGGACAGACCAAGAGACCCAGTACTTC.

The chain combines TRBV7-3 with TRBJ2-2, with 10 bases fitting TRBD2. Looked up from germline, CDR1 is SGHTA and CDR2 is FQGTGA. V lost 2 bases to trimming and J lost 0 bases; unmatched junction nucleotides: 6. The CDR3 has 18 residues. DNA for the CDR3: TGTGCCAGCAGCTTACGTCCCAGCGGGAGGGCGAACACCGGGGAGCTGTTTTTT. This gives the protein CASSLRPSGRANTGELFF.

For the CDR3, the DNA is TGTGCCAGCAGCCCCCAGCGGGGCCAGGGAAACACCATATATTTT. Translation: CASSPQRGQGNTIYF. The chain links TRBV7-2 to TRBJ1-3; D might be TRBD1 (5 bases). Germline lookup yields CDR1 SGHTA and CDR2 FQGNSA. The CDR3 covers 15 residues. V gave up 5 bases and J gave up 4 bases, with 15 bases separating them.

This chain connects TRBV2 to TRBJ2-4, with D tentatively TRBD1 (5 bases). The CDR3 extends over 13 amino acids. V lost 10 bases to trimming and J lost 4 bases, with 14 bases between them. CDR1 and CDR2 from the germline V gene are SNHLY and FYNNEI. The chain's CDR3 is CATSGAQKNIQYF. In DNA, the CDR3 is TGTGCCACTTCTGGGGCTCAAAAAAACATTCAGTACTTC.

The chain joins TRBV30 to TRBJ2-5, with TRBD2 identical over 16 bases. The CDR3 loop spans 16 amino acids. V trimming: 5 bases; J trimming: 4 bases; junction bases outside the gene matches: 7. Per the germline V gene, CDR1 is GTSNPN and CDR2 is SVGIG (reference sequence). CDR3 coding DNA: TGTGCCTGGGGCGGGGGACTAGCGGGAGGGCGAGAGACCCAGTACTTC. Protein: CAWGGGLAGGRETQYF.

The chain recombines TRBV9 with TRBJ2-7, with 12 bases that match TRBD2. The length of the CDR3 is 15 residues. CDR1 and CDR2 (germline): SGDLS, YYNGEE. Trimming cost V 3 bases and J 2 bases; bases outside gene matches: 3. CDR3 sequence (DNA): TGTGCCAGCAGCGCTGGACTAGCGGGAACCTACGAGCAGTACTTC. Translated: CASSAGLAGTYEQYF.

The V gene is TRBV4-1, the J gene TRBJ2-3; 7 bases line up with TRBD2. The V and J ends lost 4 bases and 5 bases, in that order; junction bases with no gene match: 3. Per the germline V gene, CDR1 is MGHRA and CDR2 is YSYEKL. The CDR3 contains 13 residues. CDR3 nucleotides: TGCGCCAGCAGCCTCTTAGCGGGAGATACGCAGTATTTT. Residues: CASSLLAGDTQYF.

The chain joins TRBV4-1 to TRBJ2-7; TRBD2 matches 7 bases. Germline V CDR1 and CDR2: MGHRA, YSYEKL. J lost 2 bases, V lost 3 bases, and 7 bases had no gene match. This CDR3 has 15 residues. CDR3 sequence: CASSQGRGGAYEQYF. Written as DNA, the CDR3 is TGCGCCAGCAGCCAGGGGCGGGGAGGGGCCTACGAGCAGTACTTC.

This clone occurred once. The chain uses TRBV28 and TRBJ2-4; 11 nucleotides agree with TRBD2. CDR3 length: 16 amino acids. CDR1 is MDHEN and CDR2 is SYDVKM in the germline V gene. Germline trimming cut 6 bases from V and 0 bases from J; bases unmatched to any gene: 4. The CDR3 here is CASRTSGTLAKNIQYF. CDR3 bases: TGTGCCAGCAGGACTAGCGGGACGCTAGCCAAAAACATTCAGTACTTC.

V gene TRBV7-2 combines with J gene TRBJ2-5, with D tentatively TRBD2 (5 bases). The CDR3 consists of 13 residues. The germline CDR1 and CDR2 sequences are SGHTA and FQGNSA. With 5 bases removed from V and 5 bases from J, the gap between germline ends came to 12 bases. CDR3 DNA: TGTGCCAGCAGCCCACTAGATACGGAGACCCAGTACTTC. Protein sequence: CASSPLDTETQYF.

The genes are TRBV19 and TRBJ2-1; 11 bases map to TRBD2. CDR3 length: 17 residues. The germline V gene encodes CDR1 LNHDA and CDR2 SQIVND (reference sequence). V trimming: 4 bases; J trimming: 10 bases; junction bases outside the gene matches: 15. The CDR3 bases are TGTGCCAGTAGTACCTATTCCGGGACTAGCGGTTCTGGGGAGCAGTTCTTC. Protein product: CASSTYSGTSGSGEQFF.

The rearrangement joins TRBV27 to TRBJ1-2; possible D gene TRBD1, 6 bases. V was pared by 3 bases and J by 0 bases, with 14 bases between. This CDR3 has 16 amino acids. CDR1 is MNHEY, CDR2 SMNVEV, per germline (reference sequence). In nucleotides, the CDR3 is TGTGCCAGCAGTTTGGTGACAGGTTCAGCTAACTATGGCTACACCTTC. Encoded protein: CASSLVTGSANYGYTF.

The rearrangement joins TRBV13 to TRBJ1-2, with D tentatively TRBD1 (5 bases). V was pared by 5 bases and J by 2 bases, with 15 bases between. This CDR3 is 15 amino acids long. Germline CDR1 reads PRHDT; CDR2 reads FYEKMQ (reference sequence). CDR3 loop: CASSPLMTENYGYTF. CDR3 in DNA: TGTGCCAGCAGCCCCCTCATGACAGAGAACTATGGCTACACCTTC. The variable domain in full, with the rest retrieved from reference TRBV13 and TRBJ1-2, is AAGVIQSPRHLIKEKRETATLKCYPIPRHDTVYWYQQGPGQDPQFLISFYEKMQSDKGSIPDRFSAQQFSDYHSELNMSSLELGDSALYFCASSPLMTENYGYTFGSGTRLTVV.

The rearrangement joins TRBV10-3 to TRBJ1-3, with D perhaps matching TRBD1 (5 bases). The CDR3 has 16 residues. Germline V gene sequence: CDR1 ENHRY, CDR2 SYGVKD. V was cut by 4 bases and J by 2 bases, with 15 bases left in between. Written as DNA, the CDR3 is TGTGCCATCAGTGGAGGGTCGGGGGTGGCTGGAAACACCATATATTTT. The encoded protein is CAISGGSGVAGNTIYF.

The rearrangement uses TRBV27 and TRBJ1-2; no clear D gene. The V gene lost 0 bases and the J gene lost 2 bases, with 22 bases spanning the gap. The germline V gene has CDR1 MNHEY and CDR2 SMNVEV (reference sequence). The CDR3 extends over 19 amino acids. The CDR3 region is CASSLSFGQDSTPNYGYTF. In DNA, the CDR3 is TGTGCCAGCAGTTTATCTTTTGGGCAGGATTCTACGCCCAACTATGGCTACACCTTC.

The V and J genes are TRBV10-1 and TRBJ2-5, with 8 bases identical to TRBD2. CDR3 length: 13 amino acids. The ends lost 5 bases at V and 7 bases at J; junction bases unmatched: 6. Germline CDR1 and CDR2: WNHNN and SYGVQD (reference sequence). This CDR3 is CASSTGTRGTQYF. DNA of the CDR3: TGCGCCAGCAGTACCGGGACTAGGGGGACCCAGTACTTC.

V and J are TRBV6-5 and TRBJ2-7; TRBD1 might be the D (6 bases). Germline CDR1 and CDR2: MNHEY and SVGAGI. V was pared by 6 bases and J by 0 bases, with 9 bases between. The CDR3 spans 13 residues. Written as DNA, the CDR3 is TGTGCCAGCAGCAGGGGTAGCTCCTACGAGCAGTACTTC. Translating it yields CASSRGSSYEQYF.